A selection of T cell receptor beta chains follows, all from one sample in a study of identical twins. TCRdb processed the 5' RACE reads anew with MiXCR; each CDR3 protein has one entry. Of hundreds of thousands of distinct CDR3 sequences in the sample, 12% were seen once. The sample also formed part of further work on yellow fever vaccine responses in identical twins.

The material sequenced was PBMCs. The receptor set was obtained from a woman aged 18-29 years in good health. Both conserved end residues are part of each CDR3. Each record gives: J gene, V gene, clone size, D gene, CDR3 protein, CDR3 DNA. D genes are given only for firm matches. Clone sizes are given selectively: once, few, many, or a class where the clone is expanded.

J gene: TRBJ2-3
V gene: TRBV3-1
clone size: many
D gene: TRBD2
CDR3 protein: CASSQPGLADDSSTDTQYF
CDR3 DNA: TGTGCCAGCAGCCAACCGGGACTAGCGGACGACTCTAGCACAGATACGCAGTATTTT

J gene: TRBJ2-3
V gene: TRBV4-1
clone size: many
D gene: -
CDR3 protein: CASSRLPSTDTQYF
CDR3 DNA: TGTGCCAGCAGTAGACTACCTAGCACAGATACGCAGTATTTT

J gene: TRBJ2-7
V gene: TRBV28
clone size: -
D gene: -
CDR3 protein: CASSGGGGALTYEQYF
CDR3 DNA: TGTGCCAGCAGTGGCGGAGGGGGCGCCTTAACGTACGAGCAGTACTTC

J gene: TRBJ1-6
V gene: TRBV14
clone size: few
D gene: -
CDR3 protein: CASSQASNRVKSYNSPLHF
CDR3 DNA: TGTGCCAGCAGCCAAGCGTCGAACAGGGTTAAGTCCTATAATTCACCCCTCCACTTT

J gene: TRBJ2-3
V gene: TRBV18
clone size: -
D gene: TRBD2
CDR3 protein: CASSPQYGLVDTQYF
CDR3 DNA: TGTGCCAGCTCACCGCAGTACGGACTAGTGGATACGCAGTATTTT

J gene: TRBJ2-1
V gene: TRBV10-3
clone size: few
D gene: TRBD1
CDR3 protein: CAISERGQAVPYNEQFF
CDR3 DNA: TGTGCCATCAGTGAGCGGGGACAGGCCGTGCCCTACAATGAGCAGTTCTTC

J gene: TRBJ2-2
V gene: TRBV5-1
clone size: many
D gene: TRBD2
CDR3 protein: CASSLNSGGPNTGELFF
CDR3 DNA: TGCGCCAGCAGCTTGAATAGCGGGGGACCAAACACCGGGGAGCTGTTTTTT

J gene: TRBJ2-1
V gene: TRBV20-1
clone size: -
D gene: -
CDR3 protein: CSASGSVGRDIEQFF
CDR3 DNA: TGCAGTGCTAGCGGGTCGGTGGGCCGAGACATTGAGCAGTTCTTC

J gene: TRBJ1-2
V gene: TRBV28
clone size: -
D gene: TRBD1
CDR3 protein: CASSTTGTANYGYTF
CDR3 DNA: TGTGCCAGCAGCACAACCGGGACAGCTAACTATGGCTACACCTTC

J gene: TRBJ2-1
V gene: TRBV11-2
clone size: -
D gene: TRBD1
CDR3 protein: CASSRDPGGGQFF
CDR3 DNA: TGTGCCAGTAGCAGGGACCCAGGGGGTGGGCAGTTCTTC

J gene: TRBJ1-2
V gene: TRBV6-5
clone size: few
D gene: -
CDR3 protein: CASSPHSNGYTF
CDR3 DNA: TGTGCCAGCAGTCCCCACAGCAATGGCTACACCTTC

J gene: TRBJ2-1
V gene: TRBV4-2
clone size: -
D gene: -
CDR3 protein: CASSRSPEQFF
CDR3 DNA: TGTGCCAGCAGTCGCTCACCCGAGCAGTTCTTC

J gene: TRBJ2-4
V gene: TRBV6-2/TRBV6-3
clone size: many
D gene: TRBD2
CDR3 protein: CASSYSYAGGPSIAKNIQYF
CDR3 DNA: TGTGCCAGCAGTTACTCGTACGCGGGGGGTCCCAGTATTGCCAAAAACATTCAGTACTTC

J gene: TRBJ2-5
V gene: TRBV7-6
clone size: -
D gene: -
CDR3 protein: CASSRVKQETQYF
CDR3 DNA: TGTGCCAGCAGCCGAGTGAAGCAAGAGACCCAGTACTTC

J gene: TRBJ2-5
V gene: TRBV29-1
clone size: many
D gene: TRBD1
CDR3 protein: CSVVAPGQGLQETQYF
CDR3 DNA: TGCAGCGTTGTCGCCCCGGGACAGGGGTTACAAGAGACCCAGTACTTC

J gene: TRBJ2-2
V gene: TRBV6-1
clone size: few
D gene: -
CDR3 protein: CASREPGGLSTGELFF
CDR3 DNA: TGTGCCAGCCGTGAGCCCGGGGGCCTGAGCACCGGGGAGCTGTTTTTT